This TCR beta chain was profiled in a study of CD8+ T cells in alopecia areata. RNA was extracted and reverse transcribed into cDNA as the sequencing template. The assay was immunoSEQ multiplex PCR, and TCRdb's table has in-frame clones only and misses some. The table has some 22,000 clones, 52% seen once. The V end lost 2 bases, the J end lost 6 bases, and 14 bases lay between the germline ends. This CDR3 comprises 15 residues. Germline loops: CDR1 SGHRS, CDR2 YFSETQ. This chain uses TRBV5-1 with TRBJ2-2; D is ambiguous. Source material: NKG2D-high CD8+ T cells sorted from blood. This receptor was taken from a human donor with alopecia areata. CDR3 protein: CASSFSPGSAGELFF. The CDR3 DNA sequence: TGCGCCAGCAGCTTTAGCCCAGGTTCGGCCGGGGAGCTGTTTTTT.